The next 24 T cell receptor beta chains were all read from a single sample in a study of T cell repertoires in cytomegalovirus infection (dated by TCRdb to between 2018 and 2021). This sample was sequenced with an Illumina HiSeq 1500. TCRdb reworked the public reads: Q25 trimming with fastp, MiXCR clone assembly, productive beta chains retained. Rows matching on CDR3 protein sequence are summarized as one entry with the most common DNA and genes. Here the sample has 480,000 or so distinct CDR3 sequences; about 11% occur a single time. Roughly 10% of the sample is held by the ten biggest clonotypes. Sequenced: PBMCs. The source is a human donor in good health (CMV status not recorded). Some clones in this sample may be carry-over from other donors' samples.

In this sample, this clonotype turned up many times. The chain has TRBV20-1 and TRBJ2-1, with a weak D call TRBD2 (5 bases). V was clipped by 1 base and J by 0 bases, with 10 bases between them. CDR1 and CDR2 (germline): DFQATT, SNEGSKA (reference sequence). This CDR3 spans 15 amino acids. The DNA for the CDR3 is TGCAGTGCTAGAGTGGCTAGCCGCTCCTACAATGAGCAGTTCTTC. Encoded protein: CSARVASRSYNEQFF.

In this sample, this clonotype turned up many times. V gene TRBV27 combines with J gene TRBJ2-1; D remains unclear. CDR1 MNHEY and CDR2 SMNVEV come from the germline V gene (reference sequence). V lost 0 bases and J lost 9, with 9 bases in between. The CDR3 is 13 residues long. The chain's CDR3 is CASSLSRDGEQFF. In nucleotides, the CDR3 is TGTGCCAGCAGTTTATCAAGGGATGGTGAGCAGTTCTTC.

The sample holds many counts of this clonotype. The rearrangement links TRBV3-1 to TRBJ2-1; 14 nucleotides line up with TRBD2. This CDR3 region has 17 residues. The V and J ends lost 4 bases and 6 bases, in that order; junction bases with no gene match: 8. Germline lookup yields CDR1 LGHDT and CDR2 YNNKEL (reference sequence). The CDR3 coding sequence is TGTGCCAGCAGCCGAGGGACTAGCGGGAGTGCCTTCAATGAGCAGTTCTTC. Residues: CASSRGTSGSAFNEQFF.

CDR3 nucleotide sequence: TGCGCCAGCTCCGAGACTACTTCTGGCTACACCTTC. As protein: CASSETTSGYTF. This chain uses TRBV5-1 with TRBJ1-2, with no clear D. The CDR3 runs 12 residues. CDR1 SGHRS and CDR2 YFSETQ come from the germline V gene. The ends were cut back, 7 bases at V and 7 bases at J, with 14 bases in the middle. The entire variable domain, with the rest obtained from reference TRBV5-1 and TRBJ1-2, is as follows: KAGVTQTPRYLIKTRGQQVTLSCSPISGHRSVSWYQQTPGQGLQFLFEYFSETQRNKGNFPGRFSGRQFSNSRSEMNVSTLELGDSALYLCASSETTSGYTFGSGTRLTVV.

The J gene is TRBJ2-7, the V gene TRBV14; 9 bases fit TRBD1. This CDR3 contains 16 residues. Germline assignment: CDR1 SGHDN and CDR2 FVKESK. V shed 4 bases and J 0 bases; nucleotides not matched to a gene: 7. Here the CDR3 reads CASSPHRGPGSYEQYF. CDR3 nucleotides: TGTGCCAGCAGCCCACACAGGGGGCCGGGCTCCTACGAGCAGTACTTC.

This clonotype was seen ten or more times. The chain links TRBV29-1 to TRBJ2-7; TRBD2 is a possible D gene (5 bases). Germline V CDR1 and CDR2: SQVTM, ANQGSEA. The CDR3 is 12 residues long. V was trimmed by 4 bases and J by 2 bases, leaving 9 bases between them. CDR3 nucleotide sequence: TGCAGCGTTGCTAGCAGTGCCTACGAGCAGTACTTC. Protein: CSVASSAYEQYF.

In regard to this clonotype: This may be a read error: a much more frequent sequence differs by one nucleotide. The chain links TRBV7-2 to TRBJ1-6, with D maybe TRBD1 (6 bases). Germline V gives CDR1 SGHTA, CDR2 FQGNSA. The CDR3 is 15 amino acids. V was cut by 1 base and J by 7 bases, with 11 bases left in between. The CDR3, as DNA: TGTGCCAGCAGCTTAGACGGGGGCAGGAATTCACCCCTCCACTTT. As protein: CASSLDGGRNSPLHF.

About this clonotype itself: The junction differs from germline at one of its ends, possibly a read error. CDR3 DNA sequence: TGCAGCGTCGAAGTGGTGGGACGTACTAATCAGCCCCAGCATTTT. This sequence encodes CSVEVVGRTNQPQHF. The J gene is TRBJ1-5, the V gene TRBV29-1, with a weak D call TRBD1 (5 bases). Germline CDR1 reads SQVTM; CDR2 reads ANQGSEA. The CDR3 totals 15 residues.

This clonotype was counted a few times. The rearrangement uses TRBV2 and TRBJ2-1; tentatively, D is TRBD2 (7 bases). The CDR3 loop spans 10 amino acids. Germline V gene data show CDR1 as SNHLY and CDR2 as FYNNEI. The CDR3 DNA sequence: TGTGGCGGGGGCCGCTATGAGCAGTTCTTC. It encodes CGGGRYEQFF.

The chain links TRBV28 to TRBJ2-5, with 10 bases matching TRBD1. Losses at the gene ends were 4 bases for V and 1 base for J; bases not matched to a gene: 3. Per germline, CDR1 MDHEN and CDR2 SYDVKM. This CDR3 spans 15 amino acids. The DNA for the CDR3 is TGTGCCAGCAGTTGGGACAGGGGCAGCCAAGAGACCCAGTACTTC. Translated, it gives CASSWDRGSQETQYF.

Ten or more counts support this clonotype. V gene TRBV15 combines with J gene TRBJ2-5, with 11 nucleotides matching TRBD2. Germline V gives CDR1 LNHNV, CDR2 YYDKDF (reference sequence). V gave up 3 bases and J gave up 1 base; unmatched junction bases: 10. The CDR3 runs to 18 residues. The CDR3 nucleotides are TGTGCCACCAGCAGCGGGGCTAGCGGGGGGCATAGCCAAGAGACCCAGTACTTC. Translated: CATSSGASGGHSQETQYF.

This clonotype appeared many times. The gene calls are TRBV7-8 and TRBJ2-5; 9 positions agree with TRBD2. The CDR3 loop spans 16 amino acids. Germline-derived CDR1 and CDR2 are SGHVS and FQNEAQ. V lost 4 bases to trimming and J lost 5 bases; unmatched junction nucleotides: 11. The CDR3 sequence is CASSSPGSGRRETQYF. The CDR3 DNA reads TGTGCCAGCAGCTCCCCAGGCAGCGGGAGGCGCGAGACCCAGTACTTC.

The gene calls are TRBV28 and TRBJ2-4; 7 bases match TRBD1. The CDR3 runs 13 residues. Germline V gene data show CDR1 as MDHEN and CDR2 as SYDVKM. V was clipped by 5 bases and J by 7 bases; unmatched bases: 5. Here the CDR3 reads CASSLGQENIQYF. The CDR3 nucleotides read TGTGCCAGCAGTCTCGGACAGGAGAACATTCAGTACTTC.

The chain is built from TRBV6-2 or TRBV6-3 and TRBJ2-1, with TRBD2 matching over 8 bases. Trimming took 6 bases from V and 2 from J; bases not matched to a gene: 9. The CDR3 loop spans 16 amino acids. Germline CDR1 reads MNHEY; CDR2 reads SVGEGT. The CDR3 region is CASSLLAGRAYNEQFF. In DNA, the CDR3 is TGTGCCAGCAGCTTGTTAGCGGGGAGGGCCTACAATGAGCAGTTCTTC.

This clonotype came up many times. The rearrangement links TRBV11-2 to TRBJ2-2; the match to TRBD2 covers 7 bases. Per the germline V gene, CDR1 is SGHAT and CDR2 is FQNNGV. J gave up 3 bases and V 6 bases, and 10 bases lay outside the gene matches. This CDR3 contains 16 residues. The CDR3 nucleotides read TGTGCCAGCAGGACTTCGGGGAGGGTTTACACCGGGGAGCTGTTTTTT. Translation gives CASRTSGRVYTGELFF.

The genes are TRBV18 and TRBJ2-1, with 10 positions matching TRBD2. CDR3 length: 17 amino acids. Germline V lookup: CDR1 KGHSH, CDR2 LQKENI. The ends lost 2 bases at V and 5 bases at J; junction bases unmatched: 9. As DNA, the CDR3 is TGTGCCAGCTCACCAAGGACTAGCGGAATGAGCAACAATGAGCAGTTCTTC. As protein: CASSPRTSGMSNNEQFF.

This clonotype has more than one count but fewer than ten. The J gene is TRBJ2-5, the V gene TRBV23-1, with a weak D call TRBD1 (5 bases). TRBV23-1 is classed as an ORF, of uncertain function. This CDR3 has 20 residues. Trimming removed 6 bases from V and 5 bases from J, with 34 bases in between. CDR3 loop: CASRSIVEQEPTRSAETQYF. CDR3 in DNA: TGCGCCAGCAGGTCAATCGTGGAACAGGAGCCCACGCGGTCAGCGGAGACCCAGTACTTC.

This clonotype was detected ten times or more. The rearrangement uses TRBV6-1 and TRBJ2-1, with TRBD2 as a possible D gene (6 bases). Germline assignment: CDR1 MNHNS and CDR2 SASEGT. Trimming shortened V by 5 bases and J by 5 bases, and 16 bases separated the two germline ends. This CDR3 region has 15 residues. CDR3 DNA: TGTGCCAGCAGTCTAAGTTTGTCGGGGGACAATGAGCAGTTCTTC. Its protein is CASSLSLSGDNEQFF.

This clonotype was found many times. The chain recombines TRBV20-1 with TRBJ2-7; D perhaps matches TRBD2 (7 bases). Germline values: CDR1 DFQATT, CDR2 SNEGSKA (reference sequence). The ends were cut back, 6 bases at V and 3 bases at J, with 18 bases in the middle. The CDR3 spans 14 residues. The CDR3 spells CSAIDPGEGYEQYF. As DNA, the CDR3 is TGCAGTGCGATAGACCCAGGGGAGGGCTACGAGCAGTACTTC.

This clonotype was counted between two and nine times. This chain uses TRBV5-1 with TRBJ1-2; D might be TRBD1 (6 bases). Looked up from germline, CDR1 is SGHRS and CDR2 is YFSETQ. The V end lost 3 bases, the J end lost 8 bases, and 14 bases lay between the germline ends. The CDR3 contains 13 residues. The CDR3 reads CASSYGQLWGYTF. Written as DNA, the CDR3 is TGCGCCAGCAGCTACGGACAGCTTTGGGGCTACACCTTC.

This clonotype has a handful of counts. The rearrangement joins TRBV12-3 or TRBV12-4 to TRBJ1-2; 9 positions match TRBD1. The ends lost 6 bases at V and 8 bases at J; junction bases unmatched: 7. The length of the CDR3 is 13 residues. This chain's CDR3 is CASRRQGVYGYTF. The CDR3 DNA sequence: TGTGCCAGCAGAAGACAGGGGGTCTACGGCTACACCTTC.

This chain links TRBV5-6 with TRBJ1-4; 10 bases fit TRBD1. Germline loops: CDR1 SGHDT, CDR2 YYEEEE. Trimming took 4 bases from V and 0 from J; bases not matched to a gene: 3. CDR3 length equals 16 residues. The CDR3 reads CASSQDRGATNEKLFF. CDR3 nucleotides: TGTGCCAGCAGCCAGGACAGGGGGGCAACTAATGAAAAACTGTTTTTT.

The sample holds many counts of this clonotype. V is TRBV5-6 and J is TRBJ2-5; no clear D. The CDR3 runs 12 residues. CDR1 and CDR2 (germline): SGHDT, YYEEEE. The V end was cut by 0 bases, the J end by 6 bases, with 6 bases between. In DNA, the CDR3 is TGTGCCAGCAGCTTGGACTGGCAGACCCAGTACTTC. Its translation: CASSLDWQTQYF.

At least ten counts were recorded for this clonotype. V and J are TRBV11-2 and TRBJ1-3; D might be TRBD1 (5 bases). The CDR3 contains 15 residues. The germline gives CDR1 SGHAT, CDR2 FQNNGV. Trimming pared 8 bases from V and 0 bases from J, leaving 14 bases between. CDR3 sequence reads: CASAVGGNSGNTIYF. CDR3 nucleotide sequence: TGTGCCAGCGCGGTTGGGGGTAACTCTGGAAACACCATATATTTT.